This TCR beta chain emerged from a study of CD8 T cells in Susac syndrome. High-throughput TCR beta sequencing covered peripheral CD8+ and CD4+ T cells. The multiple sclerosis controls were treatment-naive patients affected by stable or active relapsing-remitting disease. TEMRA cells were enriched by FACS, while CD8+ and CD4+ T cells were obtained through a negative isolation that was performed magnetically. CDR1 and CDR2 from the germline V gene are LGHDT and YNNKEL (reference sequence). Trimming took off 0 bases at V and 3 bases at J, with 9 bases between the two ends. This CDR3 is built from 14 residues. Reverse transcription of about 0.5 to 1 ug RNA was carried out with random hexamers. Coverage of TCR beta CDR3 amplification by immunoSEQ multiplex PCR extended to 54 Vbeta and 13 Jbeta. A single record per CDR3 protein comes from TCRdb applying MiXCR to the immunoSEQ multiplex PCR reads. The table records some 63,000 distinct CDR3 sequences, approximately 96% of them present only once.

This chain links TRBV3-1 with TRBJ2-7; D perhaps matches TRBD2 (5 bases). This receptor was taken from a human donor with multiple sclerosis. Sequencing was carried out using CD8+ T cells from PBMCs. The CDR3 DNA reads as TGTGCCAGCAGCCAAGATGGAGGAAGCTACGAGCAGTACTTC. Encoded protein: CASSQDGGSYEQYF.